This is a list of T cell receptor beta chains from one sample in a study of technical replicates of blood from a few donors. The repertoire was sequenced with immunoSEQ multiplex PCR; TCRdb's copy has only in-frame clones and lacks some. Among tens of thousands of clones listed, approximately 89% were seen once. Specimen: T cells isolated from PBMCs. The source is a human donor in good health. CDR3s include the opening cysteine and the closing phenylalanine or tryptophan. The order of the fields is J gene, clone size, V gene, D gene, CDR3 protein, CDR3 DNA. The D gene is left open where the match is weak. For some rows the clone size is stated as once, few or many, or as a class when expanded; others skip it.

TRBJ1-3,medium-sized,TRBV20-1,-,CSAKRGNTIYF,TGCAGCGCGAAACGGGGAAACACCATATATTTT
TRBJ1-4,-,TRBV6-5,-,CASSVSGGRREKLFF,TGTGCCAGCAGTGTCAGCGGGGGCAGAAGAGAAAAACTGTTTTTT
TRBJ2-5,once,TRBV5-4,-,CASSGRNETQYF,TGTGCCAGCAGCGGGAGGAACGAGACCCAGTACTTC
TRBJ2-1,-,TRBV30,TRBD2,CAWRLAVHNEQFF,TGTGCCTGGAGACTAGCGGTTCACAATGAGCAGTTCTTC
TRBJ1-1,-,TRBV5-6,-,CASSLAHGGEAFF,TGTGCCAGCAGCTTGGCCCATGGCGGTGAAGCTTTCTTT
TRBJ2-4,-,TRBV28,TRBD2,CASGSWRVAGEGGKNIQYF,TGTGCCAGCGGGTCCTGGAGGGTAGCGGGAGAGGGGGGCAAAAACATTCAGTACTTC
TRBJ2-7,-,TRBV7-9,TRBD2,CASSPIAGSYEQYF,TGTGCCAGCAGCCCCATAGCGGGGTCCTACGAGCAGTACTTC
TRBJ2-1,-,TRBV7-6,TRBD2,CASSLEGLAGYEQFF,TGTGCCAGCAGCTTAGAGGGACTAGCGGGATATGAGCAGTTCTTC
TRBJ1-5,once,TRBV28,TRBD1,CASRFKQGADQPQHF,TGTGCCAGCAGATTCAAACAGGGGGCTGATCAGCCCCAGCATTTT
TRBJ1-1,few,TRBV4-2,-,CASSQGIDRNTEAFF,TGTGCCAGCAGCCAGGGAATAGACAGGAACACTGAAGCTTTCTTT
TRBJ2-1,-,TRBV7-2,TRBD2,CASSLLAGASYNEQFF,TGTGCCAGCAGCTTACTAGCGGGAGCATCCTACAATGAGCAGTTCTTC
TRBJ1-5,few,TRBV30,TRBD1,CAVRTGDNQPQHF,TGTGCCGTCCGGACAGGGGACAATCAGCCCCAGCATTTT
TRBJ2-1,-,TRBV6-5,TRBD1,CASSPIDRVEQFF,TGTGCCAGCAGTCCTATTGACAGGGTTGAGCAGTTCTTC
TRBJ2-7,-,TRBV30,-,CAWQPGNEQYF,TGTGCCTGGCAACCGGGAAACGAGCAGTACTTC
TRBJ2-7,-,TRBV27,TRBD2,CASRVPREATYEQYF,TGTGCCAGCAGGGTCCCGCGGGAGGCAACTTACGAGCAGTACTTC
TRBJ2-7,once,TRBV27,-,CASSLSPSRGEQYF,TGTGCCAGCAGTTTATCTCCTAGTCGGGGCGAGCAGTACTTC
TRBJ2-1,-,TRBV18,TRBD2,CASSPPGLAGGIYNEQFF,TGTGCCAGCTCACCACCGGGACTAGCGGGAGGGATCTACAATGAGCAGTTCTTC
TRBJ2-2,once,TRBV7-8,-,CASREGNTGELFF,TGTGCCAGCAGGGAGGGGAACACCGGGGAGCTGTTTTTT
TRBJ2-7,once,TRBV18,-,CASSPTGLDEQYF,TGTGCCAGCTCCCCAACAGGTCTCGACGAGCAGTACTTC
TRBJ2-1,-,TRBV9,TRBD1,CASSEAGTDFYNEQFF,TGTGCCAGCAGCGAGGCCGGGACAGACTTCTACAATGAGCAGTTCTTC
TRBJ1-1,-,TRBV19,TRBD1,CASSKARTGNTEAFF,TGTGCCAGTAGTAAGGCAAGGACAGGGAACACTGAAGCTTTCTTT
TRBJ2-1,few,TRBV6-4,TRBD2,CASSDGTSGYNEQFF,TGTGCCAGCAGTGACGGGACTAGCGGGTACAATGAGCAGTTCTTC
TRBJ2-7,-,TRBV7-6,TRBD1,CASSLGTGKANEQYF,TGTGCCAGCAGCTTAGGGACAGGGAAGGCTAACGAGCAGTACTTC
TRBJ2-1,-,TRBV9,-,CASSVGGGIRRNEQFF,TGTGCCAGCAGCGTAGGAGGCGGGATCAGGAGGAATGAGCAGTTCTTC
TRBJ2-1,-,TRBV7-2,TRBD2,CASSLGAGGGNEQFF,TGTGCCAGCAGCTTAGGTGCGGGAGGCGGCAATGAGCAGTTCTTC
TRBJ2-2,-,TRBV7-3,-,CASSLQANTGELFF,TGTGCCAGCAGCTTACAGGCGAACACCGGGGAGCTGTTTTTT
TRBJ2-7,-,TRBV13,TRBD2,CASSLDRGSLIEQYF,TGTGCCAGCAGCTTAGACCGCGGGAGTTTGATCGAGCAGTACTTC
TRBJ1-2,-,TRBV11-3,-,CASSSLNYGYTF,TGTGCCAGCAGCAGCCTTAACTATGGCTACACCTTC
TRBJ2-3,-,TRBV19,-,CASSSEQGRGTQYF,TGTGCCAGTAGTTCAGAACAAGGGAGAGGTACGCAGTATTTT
TRBJ2-3,-,TRBV2,TRBD1,CASSLTGGADTQYF,TGTGCCAGCAGTCTGACAGGGGGCGCAGATACGCAGTATTTT
TRBJ2-1,-,TRBV5-1,TRBD2,CASSLPSGRADEQFF,TGCGCCAGCAGCTTACCTAGCGGGAGGGCGGATGAGCAGTTCTTC
TRBJ2-2,-,TRBV6-5,-,CASSYSLPVTGELFF,TGTGCCAGCAGTTACTCTTTGCCAGTCACCGGGGAGCTGTTTTTT
TRBJ2-7,-,TRBV6-6,-,CASGSRSYEQYF,TGTGCCAGCGGGAGTAGATCCTACGAGCAGTACTTC
TRBJ1-1,-,TRBV7-3,-,CASSLRGGARDTEAFF,TGTGCCAGCAGCTTAAGGGGGGGGGCCAGAGACACTGAAGCTTTCTTT
TRBJ2-1,-,TRBV19,-,CASRGTLDYNEQFF,TGTGCCAGTAGGGGGACATTAGACTACAATGAGCAGTTCTTC
TRBJ2-7,once,TRBV10-3,-,CAIRQGNEQYF,TGTGCCATCAGGCAGGGCAATGAGCAGTACTTC
TRBJ1-1,once,TRBV6-1,-,CASSEPTRGREAFF,TGTGCCAGCAGTGAACCCACTAGAGGGAGGGAAGCTTTCTTT
TRBJ2-1,-,TRBV29-1,-,CSVDLRVYNEQFF,TGCAGCGTTGACTTGCGGGTTTACAATGAGCAGTTCTTC
TRBJ2-1,-,TRBV7-2,-,CASSLTREQFF,TGTGCCAGCAGCTTAACGAGAGAGCAGTTCTTC
TRBJ1-3,once,TRBV30,-,CAWSPTRVGNTIYF,TGTGCCTGGTCACCTACACGGGTCGGGAACACCATATATTTT
TRBJ2-1,-,TRBV5-6,-,CASSLTTSSEQFF,TGTGCCAGCAGCCTAACTACTAGTTCTGAGCAGTTCTTC
TRBJ2-7,-,TRBV28,TRBD1,CASSQAEGAEQYF,TGTGCCAGCAGTCAGGCCGAGGGGGCCGAGCAGTACTTC
TRBJ1-1,-,TRBV19,TRBD1,CASSTGQVGEAFF,TGTGCCAGTAGTACGGGACAGGTTGGTGAAGCTTTCTTT
TRBJ1-2,-,TRBV14,TRBD1,CASSHSIRQGLLSNYGYTF,TGTGCCAGCAGCCATAGTATCCGACAGGGGCTACTCTCTAACTATGGCTACACCTTC
TRBJ2-5,-,TRBV5-6,TRBD2,CASSLISGRAGETQYF,TGTGCCAGCAGCTTAATTAGCGGGAGGGCCGGGGAGACCCAGTACTTC
TRBJ2-7,-,TRBV28,TRBD2,CASSLSGTGSSSGRVHEQYF,TGTGCCAGCAGTTTATCGGGGACAGGTAGTTCTAGCGGGAGGGTTCACGAGCAGTACTTC
TRBJ1-1,few,TRBV9,-,CASSVVGSGEAFF,TGTGCCAGCAGCGTAGTGGGGAGCGGGGAAGCTTTCTTT
TRBJ1-1,-,TRBV5-1,-,CASSLGPRETEAFF,TGCGCCAGCAGCCTCGGGCCTCGGGAGACTGAAGCTTTCTTT
TRBJ2-3,-,TRBV9,-,CASSVVGGVDTDTQYF,TGTGCCAGCAGCGTAGTCGGTGGAGTCGACACAGATACGCAGTATTTT
TRBJ2-1,-,TRBV6-4,TRBD2,CASSAGTSGSNEQFF,TGTGCCAGCAGTGCCGGGACTAGCGGGAGCAATGAGCAGTTCTTC
TRBJ2-7,-,TRBV4-2,-,CASSQGDEQYF,TGTGCCAGCAGCCAAGGCGACGAGCAGTACTTC
TRBJ2-7,-,TRBV7-9,TRBD1,CASSQRQGRSYEQYF,TGTGCCAGCAGCCAAAGACAGGGTAGGTCCTACGAGCAGTACTTC
TRBJ2-6,-,TRBV19,-,CASSMVGRSGANVLTF,TGTGCCAGTAGTATGGTTGGGCGCTCTGGGGCCAACGTCCTGACTTTC